This T cell receptor (beta chain) was profiled in a study of blood T cell repertoires in COVID-19. The V gene's germline CDR1 is SNHLY and CDR2 FYNNEI. V lost 8 bases to trimming and J lost 0 bases; unmatched junction nucleotides: 13. CDR3 length: 17 amino acids. Sequenced by immunoSEQ multiplex PCR; TCRdb stores in-frame clones only, minus some. Of tens of thousands of clones listed, roughly 85% are singletons. This sequence joins TRBV2 and TRBJ2-3; 8 bases are shared with TRBD2. The source is a man aged 60 to 69 with acute or convalescent COVID-19. Input material: peripheral blood. The CDR3 region has the DNA TGTGCCAGCCGCAGCCTCCGACTAGCGAGAAGCACAGATACGCAGTATTTT. It translates to CASRSLRLARSTDTQYF.